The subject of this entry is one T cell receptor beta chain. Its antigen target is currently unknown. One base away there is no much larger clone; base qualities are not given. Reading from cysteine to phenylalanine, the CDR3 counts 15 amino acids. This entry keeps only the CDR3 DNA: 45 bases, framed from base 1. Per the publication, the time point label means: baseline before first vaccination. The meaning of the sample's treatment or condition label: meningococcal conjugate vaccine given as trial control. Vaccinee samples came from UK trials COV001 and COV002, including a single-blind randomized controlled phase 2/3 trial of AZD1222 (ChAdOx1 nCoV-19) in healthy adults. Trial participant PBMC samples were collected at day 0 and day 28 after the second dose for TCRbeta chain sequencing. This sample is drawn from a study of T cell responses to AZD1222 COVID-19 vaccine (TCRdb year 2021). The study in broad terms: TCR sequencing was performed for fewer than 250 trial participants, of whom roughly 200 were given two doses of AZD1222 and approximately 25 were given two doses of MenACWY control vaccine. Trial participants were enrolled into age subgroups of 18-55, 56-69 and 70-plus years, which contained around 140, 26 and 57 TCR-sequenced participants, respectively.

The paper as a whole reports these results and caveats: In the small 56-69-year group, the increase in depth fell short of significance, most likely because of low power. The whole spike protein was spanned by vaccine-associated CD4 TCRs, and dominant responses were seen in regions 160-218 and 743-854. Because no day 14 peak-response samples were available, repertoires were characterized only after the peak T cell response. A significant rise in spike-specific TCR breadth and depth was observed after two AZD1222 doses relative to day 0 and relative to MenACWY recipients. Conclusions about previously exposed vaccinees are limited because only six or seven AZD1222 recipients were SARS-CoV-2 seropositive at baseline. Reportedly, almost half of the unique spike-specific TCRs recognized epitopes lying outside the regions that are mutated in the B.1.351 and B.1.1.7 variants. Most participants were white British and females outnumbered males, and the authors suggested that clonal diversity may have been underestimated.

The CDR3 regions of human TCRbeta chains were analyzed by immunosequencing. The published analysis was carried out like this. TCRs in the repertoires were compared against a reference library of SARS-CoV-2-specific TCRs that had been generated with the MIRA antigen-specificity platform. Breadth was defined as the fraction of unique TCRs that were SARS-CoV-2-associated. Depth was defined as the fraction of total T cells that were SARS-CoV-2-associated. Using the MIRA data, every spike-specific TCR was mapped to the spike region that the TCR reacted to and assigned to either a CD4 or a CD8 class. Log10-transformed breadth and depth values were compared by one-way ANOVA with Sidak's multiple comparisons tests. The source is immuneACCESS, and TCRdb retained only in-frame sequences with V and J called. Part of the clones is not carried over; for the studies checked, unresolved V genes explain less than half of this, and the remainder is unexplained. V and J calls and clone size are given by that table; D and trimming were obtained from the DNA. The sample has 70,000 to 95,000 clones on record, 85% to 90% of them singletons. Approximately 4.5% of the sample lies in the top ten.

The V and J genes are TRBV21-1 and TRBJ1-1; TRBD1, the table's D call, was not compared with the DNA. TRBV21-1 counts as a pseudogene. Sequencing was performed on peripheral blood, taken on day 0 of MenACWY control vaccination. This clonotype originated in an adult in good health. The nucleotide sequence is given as TGTGCCAGCAGCAAATACAACAGGGGAAGCACTGAAGCTTTCTTT. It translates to CASSKYNRGSTEAFF.